The 19 T cell receptor beta chains given below trace back to one sample, sequenced in a study of glioma-infiltrating T cells after dendritic cell vaccination. Regarding time point: after dendritic cell vaccination, including at tumor progression/relapse. The repertoire was sequenced with immunoSEQ multiplex PCR; TCRdb's copy has only in-frame clones and lacks some. The sample lists some 46,000 clones, over 75% occurring once. The source material was blood, sampled after dendritic cell vaccination. These receptors were obtained from a human donor with glioblastoma.

The chain uses TRBV5-6 and TRBJ1-1, with D tentatively TRBD1 (5 bases). Germline CDR1 and CDR2: SGHDT and YYEEEE. V lost 5 bases and J 5 bases, leaving 13 bases between the germline ends. There are 13 residues in the CDR3. This chain's CDR3 is CASSTPRVTEAFF. The CDR3, as DNA: TGTGCCAGCAGTACCCCCAGGGTTACTGAAGCTTTCTTT.

With regard to this clone: A read error may produce the germline difference seen at one junction end. The rearrangement joins TRBV2 to TRBJ2-5, with 8 bases matching TRBD2. There are 14 residues in the CDR3. Germline V gene lookup returns CDR1 SNHLY and CDR2 FYNNEI. The CDR3 loop is CASREGLAAETQYF. The CDR3, as DNA: TGTGCCAGCAGGGAAGGACTAGCTGCAGAGACCCAGTACTTC.

The chain joins TRBV27 to TRBJ2-1, with TRBD2 as a possible D gene (5 bases). CDR1 is MNHEY, CDR2 SMNVEV, per germline (reference sequence). This CDR3 has 16 residues. The germline V and J ends were trimmed by 6 bases and 3 bases, with 18 bases remaining between them. The DNA of the CDR3 is TGTGCCAGCAGCTCCCGAGGGCTAGCAGACTACAATGAGCAGTTCTTC. Amino acid sequence: CASSSRGLADYNEQFF.

The chain carries TRBV30 and TRBJ1-1; 7 nucleotides line up with TRBD1. Germline assignment: CDR1 GTSNPN and CDR2 SVGIG (reference sequence). The V segment lost 6 bases and the J segment 4 bases; nucleotides outside the gene matches: 2. The CDR3 is made up of 11 amino acids. For the CDR3, the DNA is TGTGCCTGTGACAGGGCCACTGAAGCTTTCTTT. Protein: CACDRATEAFF.

The chain is built from TRBV7-9 and TRBJ1-1; 9 bases align to TRBD1. The germline gives CDR1 SEHNR, CDR2 FQNEAQ (reference sequence). With V trimmed by 5 bases and J by 0 bases, 13 bases remained unmatched. This CDR3 region has 18 residues. The CDR3 sequence is CASSPTPRDRALNTEAFF. CDR3 in DNA: TGTGCCAGCAGCCCGACACCCCGGGACAGGGCCCTGAACACTGAAGCTTTCTTT.

The chain carries TRBV16 and TRBJ2-7; the D gene is possibly TRBD2 (5 bases). Per germline, CDR1 KGHSY and CDR2 FQNENV. CDR3 length: 16 residues. Trimming removed 2 bases from V and 4 bases from J, with 18 bases in between. CDR3 bases: TGTGCCAGCAGCCAAAGGCCCGGGGTCCTGACATACGAGCAGTACTTC. Protein sequence: CASSQRPGVLTYEQYF. The variable domain in full, completed from reference TRBV16 and TRBJ2-7, reads GEEVAQTPKHLVRGEGQKAKLYCAPIKGHSYVFWYQQVLKNEFKFLISFQNENVFDETGMPKERFSAKCLPNSPCSLEIQATKLEDSAVYFCASSQRPGVLTYEQYFGPGTRLTVT.

The V call is TRBV9, the J call TRBJ1-1; 7 nucleotides line up with TRBD1. Unmatched junction bases numbered 5, after V lost 4 bases and J lost 2 bases. The V gene's germline CDR1 is SGDLS and CDR2 YYNGEE. This CDR3 contains 14 residues. This CDR3 is CASSRTGVNTEAFF. DNA for the CDR3: TGTGCCAGCAGCAGGACAGGAGTTAACACTGAAGCTTTCTTT.

The rearrangement uses TRBV4-1 and TRBJ2-2; D call uncertain. Trimming pared 1 base from V and 5 bases from J, leaving 5 bases between. CDR1 is MGHRA and CDR2 is YSYEKL in the germline V gene. CDR3 length: 13 residues. CDR3 nucleotides: TGCGCCAGCAGCCAAGCGAGGACCGGGGAGCTGTTTTTT. Protein: CASSQARTGELFF.

This chain links TRBV10-3 with TRBJ1-1; D ambiguous. The CDR3 is 14 residues long. CDR1 and CDR2 from the germline V gene are ENHRY and SYGVKD. Trimming removed 4 bases at V and 3 bases at J, with 12 bases between. CDR3 bases: TGTGCCATCAGTGCTCGGGGTGGGGACACTGAAGCTTTCTTT. This translates into CAISARGGDTEAFF.

Here the CDR3 DNA reads TGTGCCAGCAGCTTAGTCCGTAGAGCGGAGAACACTGAAGCTTTCTTT. Amino acids: CASSLVRRAENTEAFF. This rearrangement joins TRBV11-2 to TRBJ1-1; D uncertain. CDR1 SGHAT and CDR2 FQNNGV come from the germline V gene. Trimming cost V 1 base and J 1 base, with 13 bases left between them. CDR3 size: 16 residues. The full variable domain, in which reference TRBV11-2 and TRBJ1-1 provide the parts outside the CDR3, is EAGVAQSPRYKIIEKRQSVAFWCNPISGHATLYWYQQILGQGPKLLIQFQNNGVVDDSQLPKDRFSAERLKGVDSTLKIQPAKLEDSAVYLCASSLVRRAENTEAFFGQGTRLTVV.

V and J are TRBV5-1 and TRBJ2-2, with D possibly matching TRBD1 (5 bases). The CDR3 consists of 15 residues. Trimming cost V 2 bases and J 1 base, with 9 bases left between them. Germline V gene data show CDR1 as SGHRS and CDR2 as YFSETQ. The chain's CDR3 is CASSFATVNTGELFF. In DNA, the CDR3 is TGCGCCAGCAGCTTCGCGACAGTGAACACCGGGGAGCTGTTTTTT.

The chain combines TRBV15 with TRBJ2-1; TRBD2 aligns across 10 bases. The ends lost 7 bases at V and 2 bases at J; junction bases unmatched: 17. Germline V gene lookup returns CDR1 LNHNV and CDR2 YYDKDF (reference sequence). CDR3 length: 19 residues. For the CDR3, the DNA is TGTGCCACCACCGTCCGTACCCCTATCAGCGGGAGGGCCTACAATGAGCAGTTCTTC. The encoded protein is CATTVRTPISGRAYNEQFF.

This rearrangement joins TRBV28 to TRBJ1-5; TRBD1 matches at 7 bases. The germline gives CDR1 MDHEN, CDR2 SYDVKM. There are 13 residues in the CDR3. V lost 11 bases and J lost 5; bases outside the gene matches: 9. CDR3 DNA: TGTGCCGGGGGCAGGGGGGTAGATCAGCCCCAGCATTTT. It encodes CAGGRGVDQPQHF.

The chain has TRBV7-2 and TRBJ2-3; D not resolved. The germline V and J ends were trimmed by 1 base and 2 bases, with 7 bases remaining between them. Germline CDR1 is SGHTA and CDR2 is FQGNSA. This CDR3 region has 14 residues. The CDR3 here is CASSLGWATDTQYF. The DNA for the CDR3 is TGTGCCAGCAGCTTAGGTTGGGCCACAGATACGCAGTATTTT.

The genes are TRBV5-8 and TRBJ1-1, with a weak D call TRBD1 (6 bases). CDR3 length equals 13 residues. Trimming stripped 0 bases from V and 10 bases from J, with 13 bases between. Germline values: CDR1 SGHTS, CDR2 YDEGEE. DNA of the CDR3: TGTGCCAGCAGCTTGGAGCCAGGGGCCAGAGCTTTCTTT. The encoded protein is CASSLEPGARAFF.

V and J are TRBV19 and TRBJ2-6; D remains unclear. Germline V gene data show CDR1 as LNHDA and CDR2 as SQIVND (reference sequence). This CDR3 region has 15 residues. Trimming stripped 4 bases from V and 2 bases from J, with 9 bases between. In DNA form, the CDR3 reads TGTGCCAGTAGTAAAAGGAGTCCTGGGGCCAACGTCCTGACTTTC. Its protein product is CASSKRSPGANVLTF.

The V gene is TRBV11-1, the J gene TRBJ2-7; 7 bases match TRBD1. Germline values: CDR1 SGHAT, CDR2 FQDESV (reference sequence). The CDR3 is 14 amino acids. J lost 6 bases, V lost 5 bases, and 10 bases had no gene match. The CDR3 spells CASSPSWDSFEQYF. The DNA for the CDR3 is TGTGCCAGCAGCCCAAGCTGGGACAGCTTCGAGCAGTACTTC.

This clone is medium-sized by share. The J gene is TRBJ2-7, the V gene TRBV6-6; no firm D call. The germline V gene has CDR1 MNHNY and CDR2 SVGAGI (reference sequence). V lost 2 bases to trimming and J lost 3 bases, with 5 bases between them. The CDR3 extends over 12 amino acids. The CDR3 DNA sequence: TGTGCCAGCAGTTACACTCTCTACGAGCAGTACTTC. This sequence encodes CASSYTLYEQYF.

This CDR3 reads CASSFGLAGGAGELFF. The CDR3 DNA is TGTGCCAGCAGCTTCGGGTTAGCGGGAGGGGCCGGGGAGCTGTTTTTT. The J gene is TRBJ2-2, the V gene TRBV5-4; 11 nucleotides agree with TRBD2. Germline V gene data show CDR1 as SGHNT and CDR2 as YYREEE (reference sequence). Trimming took 2 bases from V and 6 from J; bases not matched to a gene: 6. This CDR3 comprises 16 residues.